This T cell receptor (beta chain) was sequenced in a study of OX40 agonist ivuxolimab in advanced cancers. Study-wide context: Ivuxolimab, which patients received intravenously every 2 weeks, was dosed at 0.01 to 10 mg/kg. Hepatocellular carcinoma, melanoma, renal cell or head and neck cancer occurred in dose-escalation patients. Partial responses occurred in Three dose-escalation patients, one with hepatocellular carcinoma and two with cutaneous melanoma.

TCRdb keeps only in-frame clones here, not all; method: immunoSEQ multiplex PCR. The sample includes around 66,000 clones, roughly nine tenths of them seen just once. Trimming took off 2 bases at V and 0 bases at J, with 8 bases between the two ends. The CDR3 totals 14 residues. Per the germline V gene, CDR1 is SGHAT and CDR2 is FQNNGV. This TCR derives from an adult with an advanced solid tumor such as melanoma, head and neck, liver or kidney cancer. The material sequenced was CD4+ or CD8+ T cells sorted from blood, taken in a trial of the OX40 agonist ivuxolimab. The gene calls are TRBV11-2 and TRBJ2-7, with D unresolved. The CDR3 spells CASSLNFLSYEQYF. CDR3 coding DNA: TGTGCCAGCAGCTTAAACTTCCTCTCCTACGAGCAGTACTTC.